This entry features one T cell receptor (beta chain) sequence. The table came from immunoSEQ multiplex PCR; TCRdb's copy has only in-frame clones and leaves some out. The repertoire holds approximately 180,000 clones, with 88% as singletons. The sample comes from a study of blood T cell repertoires in COVID-19. Study background: There were acute and convalescent COVID-19 samples, and they came from the United States, Italy and Spain. PBMCs, B-cell-depleted T cells, or T cells were the source of the cDNA or gDNA that made up the material.

The CDR3 has 16 residues. V was cut by 1 base and J by 0 bases, with 13 bases left in between. From germline, CDR1 is MGHDK and CDR2 SYGVNS. V usage is TRBV25-1 and J usage is TRBJ2-7; no firm D call. This receptor was taken from a man aged 35 to 55 with active or convalescent COVID-19. Specimen: peripheral blood. In nucleotides, the CDR3 is TGTGCCAGCAGTGAATTCGTGGGCCCCATCTCCTACGAGCAGTACTTC. This sequence encodes CASSEFVGPISYEQYF.